These 28 T cell receptor beta chains share one sample of origin, sequenced in a study of blood T cell repertoires in COVID-19. Clones were read by immunoSEQ multiplex PCR, and TCRdb kept only the in-frame ones, dropping some. Found here are some 150,000 clones, roughly 89% of them singletons; the top ten hold 4.5% to 6%. Sequenced material: PBMCs or T cells enriched from blood (not recorded which). The receptors originated from a woman aged 50 to 65 who had been exposed to COVID-19.

CDR3 sequence (DNA): TGTGCCACCTCTGACAGGGCTGATCAGCCCCAGCATTTT. Amino acids: CATSDRADQPQHF. This chain uses TRBV6-5 with TRBJ1-5; the match to TRBD1 covers 7 bases. The trim removed 10 bases at V and 5 bases at J, leaving 8 bases unmatched. This CDR3 has 13 residues. Germline values: CDR1 MNHEY, CDR2 SVGAGI.

The J gene is TRBJ2-7, the V gene TRBV9; perhaps TRBD2 as D (6 bases). V was pared by 2 bases and J by 0 bases, with 15 bases between. The CDR3 spans 16 residues. CDR1 and CDR2 from the germline V gene are SGDLS and YYNGEE. CDR3 loop: CASSVGGSDSSYEQYF. The CDR3 region has the DNA TGTGCCAGCAGCGTCGGGGGTAGCGACAGCTCCTACGAGCAGTACTTC.

The CDR3 nucleotides are TGTGCCAGCAACATACAGCGAAACGGGGTTCAGCCCCAGCATTTT. Translating it yields CASNIQRNGVQPQHF. This chain links TRBV6-7 with TRBJ1-5; D not certain. TRBV6-7 has ORF status, its function being uncertain. The V and J ends lost 7 bases and 6 bases respectively, with 19 bases between them. The CDR3 has 15 amino acids.

The J gene is TRBJ2-7, the V gene TRBV6-5; TRBD1 might be the D (5 bases). Trimming took off 7 bases at V and 7 bases at J, with 23 bases between the two ends. Per the germline V gene, CDR1 is MNHEY and CDR2 is SVGAGI. This CDR3 comprises 15 residues. CDR3 residues: CASTLLQVSYLEQYF. CDR3 bases: TGTGCCAGCACCTTACTACAGGTTTCGTATTTGGAGCAGTACTTC.

The chain has TRBV19 and TRBJ2-3, with a possible D match to TRBD1 (5 bases). Trimming left V 0 bases short and J 2 bases short, with 6 bases between. The CDR3 is 14 amino acids. Germline V gene sequence: CDR1 LNHDA, CDR2 SQIVND (reference sequence). The CDR3 region is CASSIEGLTDTQYF. In DNA, the CDR3 is TGTGCCAGTAGTATAGAGGGGCTCACAGATACGCAGTATTTT.

The chain employs TRBV2 and TRBJ2-6; D possibly corresponds to TRBD2 (5 bases). Trimming shortened V by 3 bases and J by 4 bases, and 10 bases separated the two germline ends. The CDR3 extends over 15 amino acids. The V gene's germline CDR1 is SNHLY and CDR2 FYNNEI. The CDR3 is CASSDLGSGANVLTF. The CDR3 nucleotides read TGTGCCAGCAGTGATTTGGGGAGCGGGGCCAACGTCCTGACTTTC. Full variable domain (outside the CDR3, taken from reference TRBV2 and TRBJ2-6): EPEVTQTPSHQVTQMGQEVILRCVPISNHLYFYWYRQILGQKVEFLVSFYNNEISEKSEIFDDQFSVERPDGSNFTLKIRSTKLEDSAMYFCASSDLGSGANVLTFGAGSRLTVL.

The chain is built from TRBV5-6 and TRBJ1-2, with TRBD1 matching over 7 bases. Germline CDR1 is SGHDT and CDR2 is YYEEEE. The CDR3 contains 14 residues. Trimming cost V 0 bases and J 8 bases; bases outside gene matches: 7. The CDR3 region is CASSLVRTGDGYTF. CDR3 nucleotide sequence: TGTGCCAGCAGCTTGGTAAGAACAGGGGACGGCTACACCTTC.

This clone was picked up a small number of times. The rearrangement links TRBV19 to TRBJ1-2, with 7 bases lining up with TRBD1. V was clipped by 7 bases and J by 4 bases; unmatched bases: 9. The CDR3 consists of 14 residues. The germline V gene has CDR1 LNHDA and CDR2 SQIVND (reference sequence). CDR3 sequence reads: CASTATGMAYGYTF. The CDR3, as DNA: TGTGCCAGTACCGCGACAGGGATGGCCTATGGCTACACCTTC.

The chain is built from TRBV3-1 (or the pseudogene TRBV3-2) and TRBJ2-2; possibly TRBD2 for D (5 bases). This CDR3 is 12 amino acids long. Germline V gene sequence: CDR1 LGHDT, CDR2 YNNKEL (reference sequence). Deletions cut 8 bases from V and 6 bases from J, with 10 bases between. CDR3 bases: TGTGCCAGCGGACTTTTCGCCGGGGAGCTGTTTTTT. Amino acids: CASGLFAGELFF.

CDR3 amino acids: CSAGPGEAGTGELFF. CDR3 nucleotide sequence: TGCAGCGCTGGCCCTGGGGAGGCCGGGACCGGGGAGCTGTTTTTT. This sequence joins TRBV29-1 and TRBJ2-2, with TRBD2 as a possible D gene (6 bases). Germline V gene sequence: CDR1 SQVTM, CDR2 ANQGSEA. The CDR3 is 15 amino acids. The V gene lost 7 bases and the J gene lost 5 bases, with 20 bases spanning the gap.

This clone has only a few counts. The chain employs TRBV19 and TRBJ1-2, with no clear D. There are 16 residues in the CDR3. Looked up from germline, CDR1 is LNHDA and CDR2 is SQIVND (reference sequence). V lost 0 bases, J lost 4 bases, and 15 bases lay in between. CDR3 residues: CASSIDARITGYGYTF. The CDR3 DNA is TGTGCCAGTAGTATAGATGCCCGAATAACTGGCTATGGCTACACCTTC.

The chain joins TRBV7-9 to TRBJ1-1; TRBD1 is a possible D gene (6 bases). The CDR3 runs to 13 residues. The V gene's germline CDR1 is SEHNR and CDR2 FQNEAQ (reference sequence). Trimming took off 5 bases at V and 8 bases at J, with 15 bases between the two ends. Here the CDR3 DNA reads TGTGCCAGCAGCCCCGGGACAACCCGGGAAGCTTTCTTT. Translating it yields CASSPGTTREAFF.

DNA for the CDR3: TGTGCCAGCAGCGTAGAAGGGCGGGGGACAGGGCTCTCTGGAAACACCATATATTTT. Translating gives CASSVEGRGTGLSGNTIYF. V usage is TRBV9 and J usage is TRBJ1-3; 9 bases match TRBD1. CDR1 and CDR2 (germline): SGDLS, YYNGEE. The CDR3 runs 19 residues. V gave up 0 bases and J gave up 0 bases; unmatched junction bases: 10.

In DNA, the CDR3 is TGTGCCAGCAGCTTCCCGGCAGGAGGTCAGCCCCAGCATTTT. This translates into CASSFPAGGQPQHF. The gene calls are TRBV5-6 and TRBJ1-5; D gene ambiguous. This CDR3 has 14 amino acids. The germline gives CDR1 SGHDT, CDR2 YYEEEE. Trimming took 2 bases from V and 6 from J, leaving 12 bases between them.

The chain has TRBV5-1 and TRBJ2-6, with 7 positions matching TRBD1. The CDR3 loop spans 18 amino acids. The germline V gene encodes CDR1 SGHRS and CDR2 YFSETQ. J lost 0 bases, V lost 4 bases, and 10 bases had no gene match. The DNA of the CDR3 is TGCGCCAGCAGCCCGCGACAGGGCGAGAGCTCTGGGGCCAACGTCCTGACTTTC. This sequence encodes CASSPRQGESSGANVLTF.

The chain carries TRBV5-1 and TRBJ1-5; D gene unclear. This CDR3 spans 15 amino acids. V shed 5 bases and J shed 4 bases, with 16 bases lying between them. Germline CDR1 and CDR2: SGHRS and YFSETQ. Here the CDR3 DNA reads TGCGCCAGCAGGTATGACATCAGCCCAAATCAGCCCCAGCATTTT. Amino acid sequence: CASRYDISPNQPQHF.

This chain uses TRBV9 with TRBJ1-3; unclear D gene. Trimming cost V 2 bases and J 4 bases, with 10 bases left between them. The CDR3 has 14 amino acids. Per germline, CDR1 SGDLS and CDR2 YYNGEE. CDR3 amino acids: CASSVEWRGNTIYF. CDR3 coding DNA: TGTGCCAGCAGCGTTGAGTGGAGGGGAAACACCATATATTTT.

J is TRBJ1-4 and V is TRBV7-9; no definite D call. The germline V gene has CDR1 SEHNR and CDR2 FQNEAQ (reference sequence). The CDR3 totals 15 residues. Trimming took off 5 bases at V and 2 bases at J, with 12 bases between the two ends. The CDR3 loop is CASSVIGGTNEKLFF. The CDR3 DNA is TGTGCCAGCAGCGTCATAGGCGGGACTAATGAAAAACTGTTTTTT.

The DNA for the CDR3 is TGTGCCAGCAGCCAAGAGGACAGGGCCACCTATGGCTACACCTTC. Its protein product is CASSQEDRATYGYTF. V usage is TRBV3-1 (or the pseudogene TRBV3-2) and J usage is TRBJ1-2, with 8 bases lining up with TRBD1. Germline CDR1 reads LGHDT; CDR2 reads YNNKEL (reference sequence). V gave up 0 bases and J gave up 4 bases; unmatched junction bases: 4. CDR3 length: 15 amino acids.

The chain links TRBV11-2 to TRBJ2-7; 8 nucleotides line up with TRBD1. There are 13 residues in the CDR3. Losses at the gene ends were 7 bases for V and 5 bases for J; bases not matched to a gene: 7. The germline V gene encodes CDR1 SGHAT and CDR2 FQNNGV. CDR3 protein: CASTWTGWHEQYF. CDR3 nucleotide sequence: TGTGCCAGCACCTGGACAGGGTGGCACGAGCAGTACTTC.

This clone is a singleton in its sample. This chain joins TRBV29-1 and TRBJ1-2, with 10 bases that match TRBD1. J lost 5 bases, V lost 6 bases, and 9 bases had no gene match. Germline V gives CDR1 SQVTM, CDR2 ANQGSEA. CDR3 length equals 14 residues. The CDR3 coding sequence is TGCAGCGTGCAAGGGACAGGGGCAGGTTATGGCTACACCTTC. Translated: CSVQGTGAGYGYTF.

This clone was picked up a small number of times. The chain joins TRBV15 to TRBJ2-1, with a possible D match to TRBD2 (5 bases). The germline V and J ends were trimmed by 0 bases and 4 bases, with 10 bases remaining between them. The CDR3 is 15 amino acids. From germline, CDR1 is LNHNV and CDR2 YYDKDF (reference sequence). CDR3 bases: TGTGCCACCAGCAGAGATCGGGGTGGATACAATGAGCAGTTCTTC. Amino acid sequence: CATSRDRGGYNEQFF.

The chain carries TRBV7-9 and TRBJ2-1; 7 bases are a match to TRBD1. The trim removed 5 bases at V and 2 bases at J, leaving 6 bases unmatched. In germline, CDR1 is SEHNR, CDR2 FQNEAQ (reference sequence). CDR3 length: 15 residues. CDR3 sequence: CASSDSGGPYNEQFF. DNA for the CDR3: TGTGCCAGCAGCGATTCAGGGGGTCCCTACAATGAGCAGTTCTTC.

In DNA form, the CDR3 reads TGCGCCAGCAGCTCCGGGGCCTACAATGAGCAGTTCTTC. It yields the protein CASSSGAYNEQFF. This sequence joins TRBV5-1 and TRBJ2-1; TRBD2 might be the D (5 bases). V was shortened by 3 bases and J by 2 bases, with 6 bases between the two germline ends. Looked up from germline, CDR1 is SGHRS and CDR2 is YFSETQ. The CDR3 sequence is 13 residues long.

This chain connects TRBV5-1 to TRBJ2-1; possible D gene TRBD2, 5 bases. The CDR3 contains 14 residues. The V gene's germline CDR1 is SGHRS and CDR2 YFSETQ. Trimming took off 2 bases at V and 5 bases at J, with 11 bases between the two ends. CDR3 protein: CASSFFSGNNEQFF. CDR3 sequence (DNA): TGCGCCAGCAGCTTTTTCTCCGGGAACAATGAGCAGTTCTTC.

The chain recombines TRBV30 with TRBJ1-2, with D unresolved. Germline V gene sequence: CDR1 GTSNPN, CDR2 SVGIG (reference sequence). Trimming cost V 3 bases and J 0 bases, with 11 bases left between them. The CDR3 loop spans 14 amino acids. The CDR3 DNA sequence: TGTGCCTGGAGCACCAGCCTAGCTAACTATGGCTACACCTTC. It specifies CAWSTSLANYGYTF.

The chain combines TRBV16 with TRBJ1-2, with TRBD1 identical over 12 bases. V shed 2 bases and J 13 bases; nucleotides not matched to a gene: 5. This CDR3 has 13 residues. In germline, CDR1 is KGHSY, CDR2 FQNENV. The CDR3 region is CASSQRDRGPVTF. CDR3 nucleotides: TGTGCCAGCAGCCAAAGGGACAGGGGGCCCGTCACCTTC. Full variable domain (missing parts from reference TRBV16 and TRBJ1-2): GEEVAQTPKHLVRGEGQKAKLYCAPIKGHSYVFWYQQVLKNEFKFLISFQNENVFDETGMPKERFSAKCLPNSPCSLEIQATKLEDSAVYFCASSQRDRGPVTFGSGTRLTVV.

The chain employs TRBV2 and TRBJ2-1; possibly TRBD2 for D (5 bases). Germline assignment: CDR1 SNHLY and CDR2 FYNNEI. The V end was cut by 8 bases, the J end by 3 bases, with 8 bases between. The CDR3 has 12 amino acids. The CDR3 sequence is CASSEDYNEQFF. CDR3 bases: TGTGCCAGCTCGGAGGACTACAATGAGCAGTTCTTC.